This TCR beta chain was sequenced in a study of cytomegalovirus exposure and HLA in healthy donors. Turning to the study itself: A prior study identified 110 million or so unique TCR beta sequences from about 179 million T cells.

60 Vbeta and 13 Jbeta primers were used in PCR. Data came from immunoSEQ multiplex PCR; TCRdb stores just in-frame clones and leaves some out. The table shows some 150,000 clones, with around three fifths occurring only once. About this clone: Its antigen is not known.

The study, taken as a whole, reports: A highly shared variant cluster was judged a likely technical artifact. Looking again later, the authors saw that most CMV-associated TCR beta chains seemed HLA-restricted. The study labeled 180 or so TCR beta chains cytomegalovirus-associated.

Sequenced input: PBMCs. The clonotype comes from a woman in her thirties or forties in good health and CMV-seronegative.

The CDR3 loop is CAWSIPSGGKTYEQYF. The CDR3 nucleotides read TGTGCCTGGAGTATCCCTAGCGGGGGGAAAACCTACGAGCAGTACTTC. The chain is built from TRBV30 and TRBJ2-7; 11 nucleotides line up with TRBD2. The CDR3 spans 16 residues. V lost 2 bases to trimming and J lost 2 bases; unmatched junction nucleotides: 8. Germline CDR1 and CDR2: GTSNPN and SVGIG (reference sequence).